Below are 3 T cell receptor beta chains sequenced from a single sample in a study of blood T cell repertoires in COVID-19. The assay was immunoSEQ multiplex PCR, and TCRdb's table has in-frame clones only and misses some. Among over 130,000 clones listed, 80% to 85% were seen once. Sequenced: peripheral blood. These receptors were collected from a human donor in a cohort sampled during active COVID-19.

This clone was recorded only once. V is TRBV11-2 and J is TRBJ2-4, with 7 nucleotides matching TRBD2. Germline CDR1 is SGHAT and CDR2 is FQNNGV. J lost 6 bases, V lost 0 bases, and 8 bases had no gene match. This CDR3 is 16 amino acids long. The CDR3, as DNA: TGTGCCAGCAGCTTAGAGGGGGGGGTCCCGGCAAACATTCAGTACTTC. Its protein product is CASSLEGGVPANIQYF.

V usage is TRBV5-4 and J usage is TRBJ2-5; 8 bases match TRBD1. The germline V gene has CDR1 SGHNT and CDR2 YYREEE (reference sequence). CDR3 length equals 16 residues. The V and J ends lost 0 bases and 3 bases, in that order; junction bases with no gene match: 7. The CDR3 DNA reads TGTGCCAGCAGCTTGGCAAACAGGGGGGTGGAAGAGACCCAGTACTTC. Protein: CASSLANRGVEETQYF.

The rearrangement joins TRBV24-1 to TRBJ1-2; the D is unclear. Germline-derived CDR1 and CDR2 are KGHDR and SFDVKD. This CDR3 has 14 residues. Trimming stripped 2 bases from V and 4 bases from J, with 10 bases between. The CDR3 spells CATSDSPGPYGYTF. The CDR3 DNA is TGTGCCACCAGTGATTCGCCGGGTCCCTATGGCTACACCTTC.